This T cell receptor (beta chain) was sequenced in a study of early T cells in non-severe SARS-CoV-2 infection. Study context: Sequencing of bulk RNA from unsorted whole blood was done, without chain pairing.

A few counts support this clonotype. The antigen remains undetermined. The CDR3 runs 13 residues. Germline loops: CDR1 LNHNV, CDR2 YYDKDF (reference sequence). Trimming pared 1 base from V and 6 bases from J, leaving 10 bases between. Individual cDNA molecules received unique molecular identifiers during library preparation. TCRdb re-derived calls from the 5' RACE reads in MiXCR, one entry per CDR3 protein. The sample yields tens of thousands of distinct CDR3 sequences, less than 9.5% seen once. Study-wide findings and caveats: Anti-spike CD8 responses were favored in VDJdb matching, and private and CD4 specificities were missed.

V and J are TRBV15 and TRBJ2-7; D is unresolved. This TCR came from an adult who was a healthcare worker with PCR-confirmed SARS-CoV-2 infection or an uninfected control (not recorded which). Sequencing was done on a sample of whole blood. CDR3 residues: CATSRGFVSEQYF. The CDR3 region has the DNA TGTGCCACCAGCAGAGGGTTTGTTAGCGAGCAGTACTTC.